The present TCR beta chain was sequenced within a study of CD8+CD57+ T cells in acquired aplastic anemia. Across the study: Sorted CD4+ and CD8+ cells yielded around 3.2 ug of DNA on average.

CDR1 is KGHDR, CDR2 SFDVKD, per germline. The CDR3 runs 15 residues. Losses at the gene ends were 12 bases for V and 0 bases for J; bases not matched to a gene: 5. Using genomic DNA as the template, TCR beta VDJ and CDR3 profiling was carried out. TCRdb reprocessed the reads via MiXCR and lists one record per CDR3 protein. In the table there are some 180,000 distinct CDR3 sequences, about 50% of which are singletons. Patients chosen for sequencing had CD8+CD57+ cells that had expanded, as shown by flow cytometry. Sequencing was done on a sample of sorted CD4+, CD8+, or CD8+CD57+ T cells (not recorded which) from PBMCs. The chain is built from TRBV24-1 and TRBJ2-1; 12 bases align to TRBD2. The clonotype comes from a human donor with aplastic anemia. This CDR3 is CASSSGGGSYNEQFF. The CDR3 nucleotides read TGTGCCTCATCTAGCGGGGGGGGCTCCTACAATGAGCAGTTCTTC.